Shown below are 8 T cell receptor beta chains from a single sample sequenced in a study of CD8 T cells in Susac syndrome. An amount of RNA that ranged from roughly 0.45 to 1 ug was reverse transcribed with random hexamers. MiXCR, run by TCRdb on the immunoSEQ multiplex PCR reads, gives a single entry per CDR3 protein. The sample lists some 160,000 distinct CDR3 sequences; around 94% were seen once. Material for sequencing was CD4+ T cells from PBMCs. The receptors stem from a human donor with Susac syndrome.

The chain links TRBV30 to TRBJ1-2; D might be TRBD1 (5 bases). The CDR3 loop spans 13 amino acids. Trimming took off 4 bases at V and 7 bases at J, with 16 bases between the two ends. Looked up from germline, CDR1 is GTSNPN and CDR2 is SVGIG (reference sequence). CDR3: CAWTPGHIAGYTF. CDR3 coding DNA: TGTGCCTGGACCCCCGGACATATCGCTGGCTACACCTTC.

J is TRBJ1-6 and V is TRBV2; TRBD1 agrees at 8 bases. Germline CDR1 reads SNHLY; CDR2 reads FYNNEI. The ends lost 8 bases at V and 9 bases at J; junction bases unmatched: 9. The CDR3 has 14 residues. CDR3 sequence (DNA): TGTGCCAGCGGCGGACAGGGCGCCTCTTCACCCCTCCACTTT. Amino acid sequence: CASGGQGASSPLHF. The complete variable domain, with remaining parts taken from reference TRBV2 and TRBJ1-6, reads EPEVTQTPSHQVTQMGQEVILRCVPISNHLYFYWYRQILGQKVEFLVSFYNNEISEKSEIFDDQFSVERPDGSNFTLKIRSTKLEDSAMYFCASGGQGASSPLHFGNGTRLTVT.

The rearrangement links TRBV3-1 to TRBJ2-1; D gene uncertain. Per germline, CDR1 LGHDT and CDR2 YNNKEL (reference sequence). CDR3 size: 11 residues. The V end was cut by 5 bases, the J end by 5 bases, with 4 bases between. CDR3 nucleotide sequence: TGTGCCAGCAGCACAAACAATGAGCAGTTCTTC. It yields the protein CASSTNNEQFF.

The V gene is TRBV21-1, the J gene TRBJ1-6; the listed D gene, TRBD1, was not tested against the DNA. TRBV21-1 is termed a pseudogene. CDR3 size: 14 residues. CDR3 in DNA: TGTGCCAGCAGCAACCCGGAAGGGGACTCACCCCTCCACTTT. Protein sequence: CASSNPEGDSPLHF.

The chain links TRBV5-8 to TRBJ1-4; no reliable D call. The CDR3 consists of 14 residues. Trimming removed 0 bases from V and 3 bases from J, with 6 bases in between. Per the germline V gene, CDR1 is SGHTS and CDR2 is YDEGEE. The CDR3 region is CASSLEVSNEKLFF. CDR3 bases: TGTGCCAGCAGCTTGGAAGTATCTAATGAAAAACTGTTTTTT.

The chain has TRBV25-1 and TRBJ1-4; D is unclear. Germline lookup yields CDR1 MGHDK and CDR2 SYGVNS. Trimming left V 1 base short and J 8 bases short, with 11 bases between. The CDR3 has 14 amino acids. The CDR3 nucleotides are TGTGCCAGCAGTGAATCAGGAGTGGGAGAAAAACTGTTTTTT. This sequence encodes CASSESGVGEKLFF. The variable domain in full, completed from reference TRBV25-1 and TRBJ1-4, reads EADIYQTPRYLVIGTGKKITLECSQTMGHDKMYWYQQDPGMELHLIHYSYGVNSTEKGDLSSESTVSRIRTEHFPLTLESARPSHTSQYLCASSESGVGEKLFFGSGTQLSVL.

V usage is TRBV7-2 and J usage is TRBJ1-2; tentative D call: TRBD1 (5 bases). Germline V gives CDR1 SGHTA, CDR2 FQGNSA. V lost 0 bases to trimming and J lost 11 bases, with 13 bases between them. The CDR3 is 13 amino acids. The CDR3 DNA reads TGTGCCAGCAGCTTAGCTGGCAGGGAAGCGTACACCTTC. The encoded protein is CASSLAGREAYTF.

V usage is TRBV30 and J usage is TRBJ1-5; D is unclear. The CDR3 consists of 14 residues. Germline V gene data show CDR1 as GTSNPN and CDR2 as SVGIG (reference sequence). V was cut by 2 bases and J by 6 bases, with 14 bases left in between. Here the CDR3 reads CAWSITRLGQPQHF. In nucleotides, the CDR3 is TGTGCCTGGAGTATTACCCGGCTGGGTCAGCCCCAGCATTTT.